This T cell receptor beta chain comes out of a study of T cells after somatic rescue of genetic block. Looked up from germline, CDR1 is MNHEY and CDR2 is SMNVEV (reference sequence). This CDR3 region has 17 residues. The J segment lost 6 bases and the V segment lost 5 bases, leaving 14 bases of the junction unmatched. This clone was found once. Sequenced by immunoSEQ multiplex PCR; TCRdb stores in-frame clones only, minus some. The top ten hold roughly 1.7% of the sample, which has 80,000 to 100,000 clones, 90% seen once. Source material: peripheral blood mononuclear cells (PBMCs). The rearrangement links TRBV27 to TRBJ2-7, with 12 nucleotides matching TRBD2. This clonotype was obtained from a woman under 30. This CDR3 reads CASSPTRLAGGRVEQYF. DNA of the CDR3: TGTGCCAGCAGTCCCACCCGTCTAGCGGGAGGGCGGGTCGAGCAGTACTTC.